The following is a TCR beta chain sequence with its context. V lost 7 bases and J 3 bases, leaving 15 bases between the germline ends. CDR1 is MDHEN, CDR2 SYDVKM, per germline. The CDR3 has 14 residues. This entry is derived from a study of blood T cell repertoires in COVID-19. Study-level background: PBMCs, B-cell-depleted T cells, or T cells were the source of the cDNA or gDNA that made up the material.

Authors' processing steps: Using reference gene primer amplification, nucleated cell counts were estimated. TCRdb keeps only in-frame clones here, not all; method: immunoSEQ multiplex PCR. From that table come the V and J calls and clone size; the DNA was used to work out D and trimming. The table has 450,000 to 500,000 clones, about 90% seen once; the top ten hold about 0.75%. Donors were grouped by their self-reported clinical history. Before being deemed recovered, Cohort 3 donors had two negative PCRs, clearance, or symptom resolution. J is TRBJ1-1 and V is TRBV28, with D possibly TRBD1 on 5 matching bases. The source of this sequence is a woman aged 18-35 years who had recovered from COVID-19. The sample comprised PBMCs or T cells enriched from blood (not recorded which). CDR3: CASTGGGGYTEAFF. CDR3 nucleotides: TGTGCCAGCACCGGGGGGGGAGGCTACACTGAAGCTTTCTTT.